The rows below give T cell receptor beta chains drawn from one sample of a study of blood T cell repertoires in COVID-19. Assay used: immunoSEQ multiplex PCR; TCRdb lists only in-frame clones, some missing. The sample lists some 28,000 clones, roughly 76% occurring once. Sequencing was carried out using peripheral blood. These receptors were obtained from an older man with acute or convalescent COVID-19. Both conserved end residues are part of each CDR3. The D gene is left open where the match is weak. Size tells how often a clone was seen (once, few, many) or the class of an expanded clone, and some rows leave it out.

j_gene: TRBJ1-1
abundance: .
d_gene: TRBD1
v_gene: TRBV19
CDR3aa: CATLRRQGHTEAFF
CDR3nt: TGTGCTACTCTAAGAAGACAGGGGCACACTGAAGCTTTCTTT

j_gene: TRBJ1-2
abundance: .
d_gene: TRBD1
v_gene: TRBV2
CDR3aa: CASSRQGLDGYTF
CDR3nt: TGTGCCAGCAGCCGACAGGGTTTGGATGGCTACACCTTC

j_gene: TRBJ1-4
abundance: few
d_gene: TRBD1
v_gene: TRBV4-3
CDR3aa: CASSGQGRAATNEKLFF
CDR3nt: TGCGCCAGCAGCGGACAGGGGAGAGCTGCAACTAATGAAAAACTGTTTTTT

j_gene: TRBJ2-7
abundance: .
d_gene: .
v_gene: TRBV30
CDR3aa: CAWTKSYEQYF
CDR3nt: TGTGCCTGGACAAAATCCTACGAGCAGTACTTC

j_gene: TRBJ2-7
abundance: .
d_gene: .
v_gene: TRBV2
CDR3aa: CASSDVRAGEQYF
CDR3nt: TGTGCCAGCAGTGACGTACGGGCGGGGGAGCAGTACTTC

j_gene: TRBJ2-7
abundance: few
d_gene: TRBD1
v_gene: TRBV6-2/TRBV6-3
CDR3aa: CASSSRDRGHEQYF
CDR3nt: TGTGCCAGCAGTTCCCGGGACAGGGGTCACGAGCAGTACTTC

j_gene: TRBJ1-5
abundance: .
d_gene: TRBD1
v_gene: TRBV19
CDR3aa: CASSGTGDQPQHF
CDR3nt: TGTGCCAGTAGTGGTACAGGGGATCAGCCCCAGCATTTT

j_gene: TRBJ1-1
abundance: few
d_gene: .
v_gene: TRBV7-3
CDR3aa: CASSRGSTNTEAFF
CDR3nt: TGTGCCAGCAGTCGGGGGAGTACCAACACTGAAGCTTTCTTT

j_gene: TRBJ2-3
abundance: .
d_gene: TRBD1
v_gene: TRBV29-1
CDR3aa: CSVVGQGWGDTQYF
CDR3nt: TGCAGCGTTGTGGGACAGGGGTGGGGAGATACGCAGTATTTT

j_gene: TRBJ2-3
abundance: .
d_gene: TRBD2
v_gene: TRBV10-2
CDR3aa: CASSAAGGLGGTDTQYF
CDR3nt: TGCGCCAGCAGTGCAGCGGGGGGCCTCGGGGGCACAGATACGCAGTATTTT

j_gene: TRBJ2-1
abundance: .
d_gene: TRBD1
v_gene: TRBV9
CDR3aa: CASSATGGVLRNEQFF
CDR3nt: TGTGCCAGCAGCGCAACAGGGGGCGTTCTCCGCAATGAGCAGTTCTTC

j_gene: TRBJ2-3
abundance: once
d_gene: .
v_gene: TRBV11-1
CDR3aa: CASSSTGRHTQYF
CDR3nt: TGTGCCAGCAGCTCGACAGGGAGGCATACGCAGTATTTT

j_gene: TRBJ2-4
abundance: .
d_gene: TRBD1
v_gene: TRBV14
CDR3aa: CASSQLGTGAIQYF
CDR3nt: TGTGCCAGCAGCCAATTGGGGACAGGGGCCATTCAGTACTTC

j_gene: TRBJ1-6
abundance: .
d_gene: .
v_gene: TRBV28
CDR3aa: CASSSGVPGSPLHF
CDR3nt: TGTGCCAGCAGTTCGGGGGTACCGGGGTCACCCCTCCACTTT

j_gene: TRBJ1-2
abundance: few
d_gene: .
v_gene: TRBV4-3
CDR3aa: CASSQELQGRGGYTF
CDR3nt: TGCGCCAGCAGCCAAGAATTGCAGGGGAGAGGGGGCTACACCTTC

j_gene: TRBJ2-1
abundance: few
d_gene: TRBD2
v_gene: TRBV3-1/TRBV3-2
CDR3aa: CASSQVASGDEQFF
CDR3nt: TGTGCCAGCAGCCAAGTGGCTAGCGGCGATGAGCAGTTCTTC

j_gene: TRBJ2-7
abundance: .
d_gene: .
v_gene: TRBV28
CDR3aa: CASSLRGANDDEQYF
CDR3nt: TGTGCCAGCAGTTTACGGGGGGCGAACGATGACGAGCAGTACTTC

j_gene: TRBJ2-5
abundance: .
d_gene: .
v_gene: TRBV7-6
CDR3aa: CASSLSGQGETQYF
CDR3nt: TGTGCCAGCAGCTTAAGTGGGCAGGGTGAGACCCAGTACTTC

j_gene: TRBJ1-2
abundance: .
d_gene: .
v_gene: TRBV6-1
CDR3aa: CASSEVRGTYGYTF
CDR3nt: TGTGCCAGCAGTGAAGTACGGGGTACCTATGGCTACACCTTC

j_gene: TRBJ1-5
abundance: .
d_gene: .
v_gene: TRBV6-6
CDR3aa: CASTSVSNQPQHF
CDR3nt: TGTGCCAGCACCAGTGTTAGCAATCAGCCCCAGCATTTT

j_gene: TRBJ2-1
abundance: .
d_gene: .
v_gene: TRBV7-8
CDR3aa: CASSFGGRGNEQFF
CDR3nt: TGTGCCAGCAGCTTCGGGGGGCGCGGCAATGAGCAGTTCTTC

j_gene: TRBJ2-7
abundance: .
d_gene: TRBD1
v_gene: TRBV11-2
CDR3aa: CASRRGQGAGEQYF
CDR3nt: TGTGCCAGCAGGCGGGGACAGGGGGCTGGCGAGCAGTACTTC

j_gene: TRBJ1-1
abundance: few
d_gene: .
v_gene: TRBV6-2/TRBV6-3
CDR3aa: CASSSAISYGDTEAFF
CDR3nt: TGTGCCAGCAGTTCGGCAATAAGTTACGGGGACACTGAAGCTTTCTTT

j_gene: TRBJ2-3
abundance: .
d_gene: .
v_gene: TRBV11-2
CDR3aa: CASSSGGASTQYF
CDR3nt: TGTGCCAGCAGCTCCGGCGGGGCTAGTACGCAGTATTTT

j_gene: TRBJ1-5
abundance: medium-sized
d_gene: .
v_gene: TRBV6-5
CDR3aa: CASRQGNQPQHF
CDR3nt: TGTGCCAGCAGACAGGGCAATCAGCCCCAGCATTTT

j_gene: TRBJ1-5
abundance: few
d_gene: TRBD1
v_gene: TRBV18
CDR3aa: CASSPDRVNQPQHF
CDR3nt: TGTGCCAGCTCCCCCGACAGGGTCAATCAGCCCCAGCATTTT

j_gene: TRBJ1-2
abundance: .
d_gene: .
v_gene: TRBV28
CDR3aa: CASSPGYGYGYTF
CDR3nt: TGTGCCAGCAGCCCCGGTTATGGCTATGGCTACACCTTC

j_gene: TRBJ2-3
abundance: once
d_gene: .
v_gene: TRBV6-1
CDR3aa: CASSEPSPRDTQYF
CDR3nt: TGTGCCAGCAGTGAACCTAGTCCCAGAGATACGCAGTATTTT

j_gene: TRBJ2-7
abundance: .
d_gene: .
v_gene: TRBV2
CDR3aa: CASGRDEQYF
CDR3nt: TGTGCCAGCGGGCGGGACGAGCAGTACTTC

j_gene: TRBJ2-1
abundance: few
d_gene: TRBD2
v_gene: TRBV10-3
CDR3aa: CAIGTSGRGEQFF
CDR3nt: TGTGCCATCGGGACTAGCGGGAGAGGTGAGCAGTTCTTC

j_gene: TRBJ1-3
abundance: .
d_gene: .
v_gene: TRBV9
CDR3aa: CASSVAPGVGNTIYF
CDR3nt: TGTGCCAGCAGCGTAGCTCCAGGGGTTGGAAACACCATATATTTT